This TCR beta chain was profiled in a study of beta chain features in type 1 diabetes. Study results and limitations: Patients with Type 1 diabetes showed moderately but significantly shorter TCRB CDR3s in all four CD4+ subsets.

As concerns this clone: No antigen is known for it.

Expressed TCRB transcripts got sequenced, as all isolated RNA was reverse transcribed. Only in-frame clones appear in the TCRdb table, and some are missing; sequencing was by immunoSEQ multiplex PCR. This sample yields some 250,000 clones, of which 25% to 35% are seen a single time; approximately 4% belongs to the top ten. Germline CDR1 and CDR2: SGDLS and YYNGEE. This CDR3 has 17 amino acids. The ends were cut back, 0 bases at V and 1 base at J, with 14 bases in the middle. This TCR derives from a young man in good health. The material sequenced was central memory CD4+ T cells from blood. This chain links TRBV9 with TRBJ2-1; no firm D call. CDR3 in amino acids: CASSVDGSLKSYNEQFF. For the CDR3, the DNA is TGTGCCAGCAGCGTAGACGGCTCCCTTAAATCCTACAATGAGCAGTTCTTC.